The T cell receptor beta chain described here comes from a study of blood T cell repertoires in COVID-19. Whole-study context: COVID-19 samples, acute and convalescent, were from the United States, Italy and Spain. T cells, B-cell-depleted T cells, or PBMCs supplied cDNA or gDNA.

There are 12 residues in the CDR3. Trimming pared 5 bases from V and 3 bases from J, leaving 7 bases between. Original handling: From reference gene primer amplification, estimates of nucleated cell counts were derived. The method was immunoSEQ multiplex PCR; TCRdb's version includes in-frame clones alone and lacks a portion of them. That table is the source of V, J and clone size, and D and trimming were worked out from the DNA. The data show 220,000 or so clones, less than 90% seen once. Only one count was recorded for this clone. V usage is TRBV12-3 or TRBV12-4 and J usage is TRBJ1-2; D is unresolved. This clonotype was sampled from a woman aged 55-69 years who had recovered from COVID-19. Material for sequencing was peripheral blood. CDR3 residues: CASSLLYYGYTF. The CDR3 bases are TGTGCCAGCAGTCTTCTCTACTATGGCTACACCTTC.